This T cell receptor beta chain is from a study of PD-L1 blockade in urothelial cancer. On the study more broadly: About 90% of the roughly 30 patients were men with bladder-origin urothelial cancer. Reported median T cell count for blood samples was 130,000 to 150,000.

Deletions cut 2 bases from V and 2 bases from J, with 8 bases between. The CDR3 is 13 residues long. Germline V lookup: CDR1 SGHNT, CDR2 YYREEE (reference sequence). Measured with immunoSEQ multiplex PCR; TCRdb has only the in-frame clones, and not every one. In the table there are tens of thousands of clones, approximately 80% of which are singletons. Regarding time point: pretreatment peripheral blood. This sequence joins TRBV5-4 and TRBJ2-7, with D unclear. The source of this sequence is a man between 65 and 85 years old with urothelial cancer. This specimen consisted of PBMCs, obtained around atezolizumab (anti-PD-L1) treatment. The CDR3 loop reads CASSFGVTYEQYF. The CDR3 coding sequence is TGTGCCAGCAGCTTTGGAGTAACCTACGAGCAGTACTTC.